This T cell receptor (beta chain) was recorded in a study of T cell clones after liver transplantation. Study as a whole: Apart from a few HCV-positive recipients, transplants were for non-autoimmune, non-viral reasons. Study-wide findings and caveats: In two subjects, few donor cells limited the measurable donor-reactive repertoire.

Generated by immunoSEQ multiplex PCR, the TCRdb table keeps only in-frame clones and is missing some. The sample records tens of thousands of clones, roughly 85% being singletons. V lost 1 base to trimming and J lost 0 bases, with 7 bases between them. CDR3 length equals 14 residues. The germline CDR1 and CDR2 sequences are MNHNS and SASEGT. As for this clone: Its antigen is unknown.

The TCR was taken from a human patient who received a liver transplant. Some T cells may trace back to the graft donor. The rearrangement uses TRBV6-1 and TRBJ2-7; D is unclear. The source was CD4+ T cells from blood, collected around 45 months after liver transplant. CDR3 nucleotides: TGTGCCAGCAGTGAAGGCCTCGCCTCCTACGAGCAGTACTTC. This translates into CASSEGLASYEQYF.